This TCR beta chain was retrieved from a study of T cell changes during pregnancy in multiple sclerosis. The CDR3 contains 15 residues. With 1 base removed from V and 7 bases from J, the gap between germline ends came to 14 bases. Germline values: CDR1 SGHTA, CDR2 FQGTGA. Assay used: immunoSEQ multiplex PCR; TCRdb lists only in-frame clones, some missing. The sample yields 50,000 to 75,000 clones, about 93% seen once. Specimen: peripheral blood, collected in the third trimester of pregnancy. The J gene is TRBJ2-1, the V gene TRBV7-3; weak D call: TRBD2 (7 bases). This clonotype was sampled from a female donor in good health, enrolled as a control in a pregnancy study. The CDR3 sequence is CASSLIGGGGNEQFF. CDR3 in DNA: TGTGCCAGCAGCTTAATCGGAGGGGGAGGGAATGAGCAGTTCTTC.